Each of the 19 T cell receptor beta chains below was sequenced from the same sample in a study of regulatory T cells in long-lasting Graves disease. The time point denotes: persistent/refractory GD, antithyroid drugs over 5 years with positive TRAb. Isolated PBMC RNA provided the starting material for the TCR library. Relying on iRepertoire HTBI primers and Arm-PCR of CDR3 regions, the team built TCR beta libraries. TCRdb recomputed calls from the multiplex PCR reads with MiXCR, one row per CDR3 protein. The sample records around 460,000 distinct CDR3 sequences, less than 25% being singletons. The material sequenced was peripheral blood mononuclear cells (PBMCs), taken when the disease was refractory, from a patient treated with antithyroid drugs. The receptor source for this set is a female donor with Graves disease.

This clonotype was seen only a few times. The gene calls are TRBV7-2 and TRBJ2-3; 7 bases agree with TRBD2. Germline V gives CDR1 SGHTA, CDR2 FQGNSA. J was trimmed by 5 bases and V by 4 bases; bases with no gene match: 9. This CDR3 is 15 amino acids long. This chain's CDR3 is CASSSSGGGGDTQYF. The CDR3 coding sequence is TGTGCCAGCAGCTCAAGTGGCGGGGGTGGAGATACGCAGTATTTT.

This clonotype showed up many times. The V and J genes are TRBV20-1 and TRBJ2-5, with D perhaps being TRBD1 or TRBD2 (5 bases each). CDR3 length: 13 residues. Trimming removed 6 bases from V and 2 bases from J, with 13 bases in between. CDR1 and CDR2 from the germline V gene are DFQATT and SNEGSKA (reference sequence). The CDR3 DNA reads as TGCAGTGCCGCACCGGGGCTTCAAGAGACCCAGTACTTC. Translated, it gives CSAAPGLQETQYF.

The DNA of the CDR3 is TGTGCCAGCAGCGATCTCTGGGACAATGAGCAGTTCTTC. It encodes CASSDLWDNEQFF. This chain uses TRBV7-2 with TRBJ2-1; D call uncertain. Trimming pared 5 bases from V and 5 bases from J, leaving 10 bases between. The CDR3 runs 13 residues. The germline CDR1 and CDR2 sequences are SGHTA and FQGNSA.

J is TRBJ1-2 and V is TRBV18; D is possibly TRBD1 (5 bases). The ends were cut back, 1 base at V and 0 bases at J, with 12 bases in the middle. Germline V gene sequence: CDR1 KGHSH, CDR2 LQKENI. The CDR3 has 16 amino acids. The chain's CDR3 is CASSPLTGVSNYGYTF. The DNA for the CDR3 is TGTGCCAGCTCACCACTGACGGGGGTGTCTAACTATGGCTACACCTTC.

This clonotype occurred once. This chain connects TRBV19 to TRBJ1-6; D is unresolved. The CDR3 length is 14 residues. The V end was cut by 6 bases, the J end by 4 bases, with 10 bases between. The germline CDR1 and CDR2 sequences are LNHDA and SQIVND (reference sequence). CDR3 DNA sequence: TGTGCCAGTAGGGCCCAGCCTTATAATTCACCCCTCCACTTT. It translates to CASRAQPYNSPLHF. Complete variable domain (other parts from reference TRBV19 and TRBJ1-6): DGGITQSPKYLFRKEGQNVTLSCEQNLNHDAMYWYRQDPGQGLRLIYYSQIVNDFQKGDIAEGYSVSREKKESFPLTVTSAQKNPTAFYLCASRAQPYNSPLHFGNGTRLTVT.

DNA for the CDR3: TGTGCCAGCAGCTTATCCGTAGGCGCGGGAGGCCGTGGGTTCTTC. Translated: CASSLSVGAGGRGFF. The chain carries TRBV7-2 and TRBJ2-1, with TRBD2 matching 8 bases. The ends lost 2 bases at V and 15 bases at J; junction bases unmatched: 15. The CDR3 totals 15 residues. The germline V gene has CDR1 SGHTA and CDR2 FQGNSA.

As regards this clonotype: One end of the junction does not line up with germline, which may come from a read error. As DNA, the CDR3 is TGTGTCAGCAGCTACCGGGACATTCAGTACTTC. Translation: CVSSYRDIQYF. The chain couples TRBV6-1 to TRBJ2-4; D is unclear. Germline V CDR1 and CDR2: MNHNS, SASEGT. This CDR3 has 11 amino acids.

This clonotype was observed at least ten times. The V and J genes are TRBV12-5 and TRBJ2-7; D is undetermined. Germline assignment: CDR1 LGHNT and CDR2 FRNRAP. This CDR3 comprises 13 residues. V shed 7 bases and J shed 2 bases, with 12 bases lying between them. The CDR3 DNA reads as TGTGCTAGTGTGTTAGACGGAACCTACGAGCAGTACTTC. Translation: CASVLDGTYEQYF.

This clonotype has a count of ten or more. The chain is built from TRBV12-3 or TRBV12-4 and TRBJ2-7; D ambiguous. Trimming left V 2 bases short and J 1 base short, with 12 bases between. The CDR3 runs to 15 residues. CDR3: CASSLHSTASYEQYF. The CDR3 DNA sequence: TGTGCCAGCAGTTTACATTCAACTGCATCCTACGAGCAGTACTTC.

The table lists this clonotype with a few counts. The chain has TRBV20-1 and TRBJ2-5, with unresolved D. This CDR3 comprises 12 residues. CDR1 is DFQATT and CDR2 is SNEGSKA in the germline V gene (reference sequence). Deletions cut 4 bases from V and 2 bases from J, with 8 bases between. CDR3 bases: TGCAGTGCTATTCCCAGACAAGAGACCCAGTACTTC. This gives the protein CSAIPRQETQYF.

This clonotype turned up a few times. The chain is built from TRBV5-8 and TRBJ1-2; D not certain. V lost 5 bases, J lost 6 bases, and 14 bases lay in between. Germline-derived CDR1 and CDR2 are SGHTS and YDEGEE. There are 13 residues in the CDR3. The CDR3 is CASSAGPIDGYTF. The CDR3 nucleotides read TGTGCCAGCAGTGCCGGACCGATTGATGGCTACACCTTC.

This clonotype showed up many times. The rearrangement uses TRBV6-4 and TRBJ1-1; no definite D call. The V gene lost 3 bases and the J gene lost 1 base, with 6 bases spanning the gap. This CDR3 comprises 13 residues. CDR1 and CDR2 from the germline V gene are MRHNA and SNTAGT. CDR3 nucleotides: TGTGCCAGCAGTGAAACTCGGAACACTGAAGCTTTCTTT. Translated: CASSETRNTEAFF.

This clonotype was counted at least ten times. CDR3 sequence reads: CATSRGSSYEQYF. The CDR3 DNA is TGTGCCACCAGCAGGGGTAGTTCCTACGAGCAGTACTTC. The chain is built from TRBV15 and TRBJ2-7; D is ambiguous. Trimming removed 3 bases from V and 1 base from J, with 7 bases in between. This CDR3 has 13 residues. The germline gives CDR1 LNHNV, CDR2 YYDKDF (reference sequence).

The chain joins TRBV29-1 to TRBJ2-5; 8 bases fit TRBD1. In germline, CDR1 is SQVTM, CDR2 ANQGSEA. This CDR3 is built from 14 residues. The V gene end was trimmed by 6 bases and the J gene end by 4 bases; junction bases not matched to a gene: 10. The CDR3 loop reads CSVRDQGARETQYF. In DNA, the CDR3 is TGCAGCGTGAGAGATCAGGGGGCTAGAGAGACCCAGTACTTC.

A single count supports this clonotype. The rearrangement joins TRBV3-2 to TRBJ2-7. TRBV3-2 is annotated as a pseudogene. There are 15 residues in the CDR3. The CDR3 loop is CASSQGVALRYEQYF. CDR3 bases: TGTGCCAGCAGCCAAGGGGTGGCTTTGAGGTACGAGCAGTACTTC.

This clonotype was seen a few times. The chain uses TRBV30 and TRBJ1-2; 7 bases are shared with TRBD1. V lost 3 bases and J lost 8; bases outside the gene matches: 12. The germline gives CDR1 GTSNPN, CDR2 SVGIG (reference sequence). The CDR3 has 14 residues. Written as DNA, the CDR3 is TGTGCCTGGAGGGCGACAGGGCGAATTCGGGGCTACACCTTC. The encoded protein is CAWRATGRIRGYTF.

This clonotype was seen repeatedly, ten times or more. The CDR3 DNA is TGTGCCAGCAGTCCGCCGGGACGGGATGAAAAACTGTTTTTT. Translating it yields CASSPPGRDEKLFF. This sequence joins TRBV28 and TRBJ1-4, with D possibly TRBD1 on 5 matching bases. The V end was cut by 5 bases, the J end by 6 bases, with 13 bases between. This CDR3 region has 14 residues. Germline V gene data show CDR1 as MDHEN and CDR2 as SYDVKM.

The chain combines TRBV12-3 or TRBV12-4 with TRBJ2-7; D might be TRBD2 (5 bases). This CDR3 comprises 15 residues. V was shortened by 1 base and J by 7 bases, with 17 bases between the two germline ends. The CDR3 sequence is CASSLGRVLWEEQYF. CDR3 sequence (DNA): TGTGCCAGCAGTTTAGGTAGGGTTCTGTGGGAGGAGCAGTACTTC.

This clonotype was seen repeatedly, ten times or more. The genes are TRBV30 and TRBJ1-2; 8 positions match TRBD1. V gave up 7 bases and J gave up 8 bases; unmatched junction bases: 9. From germline, CDR1 is GTSNPN and CDR2 SVGIG (reference sequence). The CDR3 is 12 residues long. The CDR3 DNA reads TGTGCCTCAACCGGACAGGGATTCGGCTACACCTTC. Translation: CASTGQGFGYTF.